These 12 T cell receptor beta chains share one sample of origin, sequenced in a study of neurological immune-mediated disorders. The time point is: longitudinal time-point 1 (baseline). TCRdb reprocessed the 5' RACE reads with MiXCR, giving one entry per CDR3 protein. The top ten hold roughly 10% of the sample, which has some 71,000 distinct CDR3 sequences, roughly 10% seen once. Material for sequencing was PBMCs. The receptor source for this set is a man between 25 and 39 years old in good health.

The table lists this clonotype with many counts. The chain links TRBV2 to TRBJ1-2; D remains ambiguous. Germline CDR1 is SNHLY and CDR2 is FYNNEI. V was cut by 8 bases and J by 5 bases, with 9 bases left in between. The CDR3 runs to 11 residues. CDR3: CASGGRYGYTF. DNA of the CDR3: TGTGCCAGCGGCGGACGATATGGCTACACCTTC.

This clonotype was seen ten or more times. The CDR3 protein is CASSPENGGANVLTF. In DNA, the CDR3 is TGCGCCAGCAGCCCCGAGAACGGTGGGGCCAACGTCCTGACTTTC. The chain couples TRBV5-1 to TRBJ2-6, with D unresolved. Germline CDR1 is SGHRS and CDR2 is YFSETQ. This CDR3 comprises 15 residues. Trimming removed 4 bases at V and 3 bases at J, with 11 bases between.

This clonotype was picked up many times. This chain links TRBV7-8 with TRBJ1-5; D gene ambiguous. The germline V gene has CDR1 SGHVS and CDR2 FQNEAQ. The germline V and J ends were trimmed by 1 base and 12 bases, with 13 bases remaining between them. This CDR3 region has 13 residues. CDR3 protein: CASSLVGFSNQHF. The DNA of the CDR3 is TGTGCCAGCAGCTTAGTAGGGTTCAGTAACCAGCATTTT.

This clonotype was seen repeatedly, ten times or more. V is TRBV13 and J is TRBJ2-7; D is possibly TRBD2 (5 bases). CDR3 size: 14 residues. V lost 5 bases and J 6 bases, leaving 17 bases between the germline ends. Germline V lookup: CDR1 PRHDT, CDR2 FYEKMQ (reference sequence). The chain's CDR3 is CASSPNPEGGEQYF. DNA for the CDR3: TGTGCCAGCAGCCCAAATCCCGAGGGCGGCGAGCAGTACTTC.

This clonotype was observed at least ten times. The chain links TRBV15 to TRBJ2-3; the D is unclear. The V gene's germline CDR1 is LNHNV and CDR2 YYDKDF (reference sequence). V lost 0 bases, J lost 0 bases, and 22 bases lay in between. This CDR3 has 20 amino acids. The CDR3 DNA is TGTGCCACCAGCAGAGATCTATCCCTGGGCCCACCTACCAGCACAGATACGCAGTATTTT. This gives the protein CATSRDLSLGPPTSTDTQYF.

Details on this clonotype: Given a much more abundant clone one base away, this may be a read error. This rearrangement joins TRBV6-6 to TRBJ2-2; 12 nucleotides agree with TRBD2. J gave up 7 bases and V 6 bases, and 9 bases lay outside the gene matches. Germline CDR1 MNHNY, CDR2 SVGAGI (reference sequence). This CDR3 has 16 residues. The CDR3 sequence is CASSPGLAGYNGELFF. The CDR3 DNA follows: TGTGCCAGCAGCCCCGGACTAGCGGGGTACAACGGGGAGCTGTTTTTT.

In this sample, this clonotype turned up many times. V and J are TRBV20-1 and TRBJ2-1; 9 nucleotides match TRBD2. Per the germline V gene, CDR1 is DFQATT and CDR2 is SNEGSKA (reference sequence). The ends lost 3 bases at V and 3 bases at J; junction bases unmatched: 3. The CDR3 totals 14 residues. The CDR3 DNA is TGCAGTGCTAGGTCAGCGGGAGGCTACAATGAGCAGTTCTTC. It translates to CSARSAGGYNEQFF.

The table lists this clonotype with many counts. As DNA, the CDR3 is TGTGCCAGCATGAGGAGAGCGGGAGGGCCCTCGTCGTACAATGAGCAGTTCTTC. Translating gives CASMRRAGGPSSYNEQFF. The J gene is TRBJ2-1, the V gene TRBV6-5, with TRBD2 matching 10 bases. The germline V gene has CDR1 MNHEY and CDR2 SVGAGI. With 7 bases clipped from V and 4 bases from J, the junction kept 16 bases outside the gene matches. This CDR3 is 18 amino acids long.

This clonotype occurred many times. V gene TRBV6-1 combines with J gene TRBJ1-1; a possible D gene is TRBD1 (5 bases). Per the germline V gene, CDR1 is MNHNS and CDR2 is SASEGT. The V end was cut by 5 bases, the J end by 1 base, with 14 bases between. The CDR3 runs 15 residues. The CDR3 DNA reads TGTGCCAGCAGTTCTTTAGGGACCGCGAACACTGAAGCTTTCTTT. The encoded protein is CASSSLGTANTEAFF.

This sequence joins TRBV28 and TRBJ2-1; D uncertain. Germline V gene data show CDR1 as MDHEN and CDR2 as SYDVKM. This CDR3 has 20 amino acids. V lost 7 bases and J lost 0, with 28 bases in between. In DNA, the CDR3 is TGTGCCAGCATGACCCCTGAGTCGGAAGAGCTCCGGCCCTCCTACAATGAGCAGTTCTTC. Translating it yields CASMTPESEELRPSYNEQFF.

This clonotype showed up many times. The CDR3 loop reads CASSGDRWADTQYF. As DNA, the CDR3 is TGTGCCAGCAGTGGGGACAGGTGGGCAGATACGCAGTATTTT. The rearrangement uses TRBV27 and TRBJ2-3, with 8 bases matching TRBD1. CDR3 length equals 14 residues. Germline V gene sequence: CDR1 MNHEY, CDR2 SMNVEV (reference sequence). The J segment lost 4 bases and the V segment lost 5 bases, leaving 5 bases of the junction unmatched.

This clonotype was counted at least ten times. The chain recombines TRBV20-1 with TRBJ1-6; possibly TRBD1 for D (6 bases). V was cut by 4 bases and J by 0 bases, with 10 bases left in between. CDR3 size: 15 residues. Germline V CDR1 and CDR2: DFQATT, SNEGSKA (reference sequence). CDR3 sequence reads: CSANRDGSYNSPLHF. CDR3 coding DNA: TGCAGTGCTAACAGGGATGGCTCCTATAATTCACCCCTCCACTTT.